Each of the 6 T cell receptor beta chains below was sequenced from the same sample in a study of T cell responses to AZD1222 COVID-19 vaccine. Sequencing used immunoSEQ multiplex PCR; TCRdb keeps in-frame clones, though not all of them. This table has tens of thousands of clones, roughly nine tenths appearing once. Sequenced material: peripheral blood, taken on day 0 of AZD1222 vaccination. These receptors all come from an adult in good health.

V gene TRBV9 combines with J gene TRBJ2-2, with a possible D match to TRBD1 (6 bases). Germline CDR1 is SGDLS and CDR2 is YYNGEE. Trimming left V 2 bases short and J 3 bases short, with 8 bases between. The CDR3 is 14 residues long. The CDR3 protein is CASSVRQDTGELFF. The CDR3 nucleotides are TGTGCCAGCAGCGTTAGACAGGACACCGGGGAGCTGTTTTTT.

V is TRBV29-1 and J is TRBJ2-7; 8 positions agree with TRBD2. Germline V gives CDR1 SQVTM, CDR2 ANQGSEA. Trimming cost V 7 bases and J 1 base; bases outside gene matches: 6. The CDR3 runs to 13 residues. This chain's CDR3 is CSASGRISYEQYF. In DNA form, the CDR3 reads TGCAGCGCAAGCGGGAGAATATCCTACGAGCAGTACTTC.

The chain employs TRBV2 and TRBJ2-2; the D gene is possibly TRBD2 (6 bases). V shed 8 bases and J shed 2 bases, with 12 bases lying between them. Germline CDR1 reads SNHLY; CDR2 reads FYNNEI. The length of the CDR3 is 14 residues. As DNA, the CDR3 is TGTGCCAGCGTTAGACTAGAAAACACCGGGGAGCTGTTTTTT. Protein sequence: CASVRLENTGELFF.

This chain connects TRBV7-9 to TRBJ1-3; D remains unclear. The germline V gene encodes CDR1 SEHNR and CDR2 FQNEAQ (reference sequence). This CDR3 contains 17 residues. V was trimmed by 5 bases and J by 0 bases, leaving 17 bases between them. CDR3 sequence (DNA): TGTGCCAGCAGCCGGTCGACGAATGGGCACTCTGGAAACACCATATATTTT. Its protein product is CASSRSTNGHSGNTIYF.

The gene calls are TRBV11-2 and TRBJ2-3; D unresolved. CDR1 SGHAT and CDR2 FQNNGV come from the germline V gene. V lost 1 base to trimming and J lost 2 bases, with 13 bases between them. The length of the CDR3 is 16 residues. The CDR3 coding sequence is TGTGCCAGCAGCTTAGGTCGGAATCCACACACAGATACGCAGTATTTT. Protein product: CASSLGRNPHTDTQYF.

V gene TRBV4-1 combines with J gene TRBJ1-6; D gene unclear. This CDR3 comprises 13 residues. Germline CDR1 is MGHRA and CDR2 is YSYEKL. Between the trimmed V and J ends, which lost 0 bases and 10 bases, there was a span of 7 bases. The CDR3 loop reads CASSQDLGSPLHF. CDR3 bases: TGCGCCAGCAGCCAAGATCTCGGGTCACCCCTCCACTTT.